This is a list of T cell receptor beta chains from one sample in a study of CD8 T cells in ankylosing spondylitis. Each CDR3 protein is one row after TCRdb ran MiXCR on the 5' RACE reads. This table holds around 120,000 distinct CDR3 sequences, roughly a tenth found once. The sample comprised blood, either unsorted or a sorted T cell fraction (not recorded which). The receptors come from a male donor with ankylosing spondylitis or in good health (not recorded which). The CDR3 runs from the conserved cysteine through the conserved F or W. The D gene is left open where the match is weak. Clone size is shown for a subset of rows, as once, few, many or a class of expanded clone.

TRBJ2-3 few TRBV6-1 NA TGTGCCAGCAGCTCGTACAGGGTTCGTGATACGCAGTATTTT CASSSYRVRDTQYF
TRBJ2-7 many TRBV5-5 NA TGTGCCAGCAGCTTGGCCAAGCGATTGGTCTACGAGCAGTACTTC CASSLAKRLVYEQYF
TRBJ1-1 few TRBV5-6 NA TGTGCCAGCAGCGTAGGGACGCCGGACACTGAAGCTTTCTTT CASSVGTPDTEAFF
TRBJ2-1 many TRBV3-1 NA TGTGCCAGCAGCCACGCCGGGAGCAATGAGCAGTTCTTC CASSHAGSNEQFF
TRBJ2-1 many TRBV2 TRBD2 TGTGCCAGCAGTAGACTAGCGGTTTTCGATGAGCAGTTCTTC CASSRLAVFDEQFF
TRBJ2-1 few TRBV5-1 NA TGCGCCAGCAGCTTGGCCCAGCCGGGGGTGGGTGAGCAGTTCTTC CASSLAQPGVGEQFF
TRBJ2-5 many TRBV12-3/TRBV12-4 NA TGTGCCAGCAGTTCCTCCGGGACATCGGATAAGACCCAGTACTTC CASSSSGTSDKTQYF
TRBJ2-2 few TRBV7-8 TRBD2 TGTGCCAGCAGCTCGAGTTTCCGGGGGGACACCGGGGAGCTGTTTTTT CASSSSFRGDTGELFF
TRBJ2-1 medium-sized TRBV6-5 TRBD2 TGTGCCAGCAGTTACTCGATTCGGGGAGGGTTCGGCAATGAGCAGTTCTTC CASSYSIRGGFGNEQFF
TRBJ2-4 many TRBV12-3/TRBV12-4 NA TGTGCCAGCAGTTTAAGACCCTTGAGGGCCAAAAACATTCAGTACTTC CASSLRPLRAKNIQYF
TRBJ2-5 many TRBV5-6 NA TGTGCCAGCAGCTTGGCGTGGGCTGAGGCCCAGTACTTC CASSLAWAEAQYF
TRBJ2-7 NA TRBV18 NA TGTGCCAGCTCACCACTATCACCCCACGAAGCCCCCTACGAGCAGTACTTC CASSPLSPHEAPYEQYF